This entry lists 23 T cell receptor beta chains sequenced from one sample in a study of T cells after yellow fever vaccination (dated by TCRdb to about 2019). The method was 5' RACE. Sequencing took place on an Illumina HiSeq 2500. TCRdb trimmed the raw reads at Q25, called clones with MiXCR and kept productive beta chains. Entries are consolidated by CDR3 protein sequence, retaining the most common genes and DNA. The sample table contains more than 350,000 distinct CDR3 sequences; only one count was recorded for around a tenth of them. The ten largest account for more than 15% of the sample. This specimen's treatment or condition label, per the study, means: live attenuated yellow fever vaccine strain. Source: PBMCs, taken on the day of the first yellow fever vaccination. These receptors were taken from a man younger than 30 who received the YFV17D yellow fever vaccine.

V and J are TRBV2 and TRBJ2-5; 10 bases fit TRBD2. Germline loops: CDR1 SNHLY, CDR2 FYNNEI. J was trimmed by 5 bases and V by 6 bases; bases with no gene match: 9. The CDR3 runs to 15 residues. The CDR3 nucleotides read TGTGCCAGCAGAGCGGGGGGGCGTGTAGGGGAGACCCAGTACTTC. Translating gives CASRAGGRVGETQYF. Full variable domain (outside the CDR3, taken from reference TRBV2 and TRBJ2-5): EPEVTQTPSHQVTQMGQEVILRCVPISNHLYFYWYRQILGQKVEFLVSFYNNEISEKSEIFDDQFSVERPDGSNFTLKIRSTKLEDSAMYFCASRAGGRVGETQYFGPGTRLLVL.

This clonotype has ten or more counts. The CDR3 nucleotides are TGCGCCAGCAGCCAAGATGAGACTAGCGGGGGGTACGAGCAGTACTTC. Encoded protein: CASSQDETSGGYEQYF. This rearrangement joins TRBV4-3 to TRBJ2-7; 13 nucleotides align to TRBD2. The germline gives CDR1 LGHNA, CDR2 YSLEER. After removal of 0 bases from V and 4 bases from J, the junction contained 3 bases not matched to a gene. The CDR3 has 16 residues.

This chain links TRBV5-1 with TRBJ2-7, with 9 positions matching TRBD2. This CDR3 spans 15 amino acids. Trimming at V came to 4 bases and at J to 0 bases, leaving 5 bases not matched to a gene. Germline CDR1 SGHRS, CDR2 YFSETQ. The CDR3 nucleotides are TGCGCCAGCAGCCGGGGACTAGCCAGCTCCTACGAGCAGTACTTC. This encodes CASSRGLASSYEQYF. The whole variable domain, remainder taken from reference TRBV5-1 and TRBJ2-7, is KAGVTQTPRYLIKTRGQQVTLSCSPISGHRSVSWYQQTPGQGLQFLFEYFSETQRNKGNFPGRFSGRQFSNSRSEMNVSTLELGDSALYLCASSRGLASSYEQYFGPGTRLTVT.

This clonotype showed up just a few times. V and J are TRBV4-3 and TRBJ2-2; the D gene is possibly TRBD2 (6 bases). The CDR3 sequence is 15 residues long. Germline CDR1 reads LGHNA; CDR2 reads YSLEER. Deletions cut 3 bases from V and 4 bases from J, with 12 bases between. The CDR3 loop is CASSQREASTGELFF. The CDR3 bases are TGCGCCAGCAGCCAGAGGGAGGCTAGCACCGGGGAGCTGTTTTTT.

The chain is built from TRBV10-3 and TRBJ2-2; D is unresolved. This CDR3 region has 15 residues. Germline V gene data show CDR1 as ENHRY and CDR2 as SYGVKD. V was trimmed by 2 bases and J by 6 bases, leaving 13 bases between them. Here the CDR3 DNA reads TGTGCCATCAGTGAGGCTAGGGATCGGCCCGGGGAGCTGTTTTTT. Translating gives CAISEARDRPGELFF.

This clonotype was recorded a few times. This chain connects TRBV6-5 to TRBJ1-6; D gene ambiguous. The CDR3 covers 14 residues. The V end lost 2 bases, the J end lost 6 bases, and 8 bases lay between the germline ends. Germline lookup yields CDR1 MNHEY and CDR2 SVGAGI. The CDR3 nucleotides read TGTGCCAGCAGTTACGGGCCCCGTAATTCACCCCTCCACTTT. This sequence encodes CASSYGPRNSPLHF.

This clonotype was seen a handful of times. V and J are TRBV4-1 and TRBJ1-6; D unclear. From germline, CDR1 is MGHRA and CDR2 YSYEKL. V was pared by 1 base and J by 9 bases, with 7 bases between. There are 13 residues in the CDR3. The CDR3 nucleotides are TGCGCCAGCAGCCAAGGGAAGCCTTCACCCCTCCACTTT. Protein product: CASSQGKPSPLHF.

V and J are TRBV7-2 and TRBJ2-1, with D tentatively TRBD2 (6 bases). Trimming took off 0 bases at V and 2 bases at J, with 11 bases between the two ends. The length of the CDR3 is 16 residues. Looked up from germline, CDR1 is SGHTA and CDR2 is FQGNSA. The CDR3 loop reads CASSLAAGNPYNEQFF. The DNA of the CDR3 is TGTGCCAGCAGCTTAGCGGCGGGGAACCCCTACAATGAGCAGTTCTTC. The full variable domain, in which reference TRBV7-2 and TRBJ2-1 provide the parts outside the CDR3, is GAGVSQSPSNKVTEKGKDVELRCDPISGHTALYWYRQSLGQGLEFLIYFQGNSAPDKSGLPSDRFSAERTGGSVSTLTIQRTQQEDSAVYLCASSLAAGNPYNEQFFGPGTRLTVL.

This clonotype was detected a few times. The chain joins TRBV12-3 or TRBV12-4 to TRBJ2-4; tentatively, D is TRBD1 (6 bases). V was cut by 6 bases and J by 6 bases, with 12 bases left in between. CDR3 size: 13 residues. The CDR3 nucleotides read TGTGCCAGCAGGGGTACAGGGATAAACATTCAGTACTTC. Amino acids: CASRGTGINIQYF.

The rearrangement joins TRBV21-1 to TRBJ2-7. TRBV21-1 is recorded as a pseudogene. This CDR3 is 13 amino acids long. The CDR3, as DNA: TGTGCCAGCAGCAAAGTGGAATCCCACGAGCAGTACTTC. Encoded protein: CASSKVESHEQYF.

The V and J genes are TRBV5-1 and TRBJ1-2, with D tentatively TRBD1 (6 bases). The CDR3 consists of 14 residues. The ends were cut back, 4 bases at V and 6 bases at J, with 16 bases in the middle. Germline CDR1 reads SGHRS; CDR2 reads YFSETQ. The CDR3 DNA reads TGCGCCAGCAGCCCCGGGGGGGGGCAGAATGGCTACACCTTC. Amino acid sequence: CASSPGGGQNGYTF.

The chain joins TRBV7-2 to TRBJ1-2, with D perhaps matching TRBD1 (6 bases). The CDR3 spans 15 residues. Germline V gene sequence: CDR1 SGHTA, CDR2 FQGNSA. V was trimmed by 5 bases and J by 9 bases, leaving 22 bases between them. CDR3 nucleotide sequence: TGTGCCAGCAGCACCCCGACAGGCCCCCCGGATCGCTACACCTTC. Its protein is CASSTPTGPPDRYTF.

The V gene is TRBV4-1, the J gene TRBJ2-5, with D possibly TRBD2 on 7 matching bases. V lost 1 base to trimming and J lost 5 bases, with 14 bases between them. Germline-derived CDR1 and CDR2 are MGHRA and YSYEKL. The length of the CDR3 is 15 residues. The CDR3 DNA reads as TGCGCCAGCAGCCAAGGAAAGGGGGGGCGCGAGACCCAGTACTTC. Protein product: CASSQGKGGRETQYF.

This clonotype was observed a handful of times. The chain employs TRBV7-6 and TRBJ1-1, with D possibly matching TRBD1 (6 bases). V lost 5 bases to trimming and J lost 1 base, with 11 bases between them. The CDR3 is 14 amino acids. Germline lookup yields CDR1 SGHVS and CDR2 FNYEAQ. CDR3 in DNA: TGTGCCAGCAGCACCGGACAGTCGAACACTGAAGCTTTCTTT. Translating it yields CASSTGQSNTEAFF.

This clonotype was observed a few times. V and J are TRBV15 and TRBJ2-7; no clear D gene. Germline V gene sequence: CDR1 LNHNV, CDR2 YYDKDF (reference sequence). The CDR3 length is 16 residues. Trimming took 0 bases from V and 0 from J, leaving 12 bases between them. CDR3 coding DNA: TGTGCCACCAGCAGAGATCAGCAAGCGAGCTCCTACGAGCAGTACTTC. Residues: CATSRDQQASSYEQYF.

This clonotype was seen many times. V is TRBV27 and J is TRBJ2-1, with 8 bases fitting TRBD2. The CDR3 runs to 14 residues. Trimming took 3 bases from V and 10 from J; bases not matched to a gene: 8. CDR1 and CDR2 from the germline V gene are MNHEY and SMNVEV (reference sequence). The CDR3 DNA sequence: TGTGCCAGCAGTTTTTACGGGGGGGCAGGAGAGCAGTTCTTC. Protein sequence: CASSFYGGAGEQFF.

This clonotype was picked up a small number of times. The chain recombines TRBV23-1 with TRBJ1-4, with no clear D. TRBV23-1 is treated as an ORF (open reading frame) with a function not yet certain. CDR3 length equals 15 residues. The V end lost 4 bases, the J end lost 4 bases, and 13 bases lay between the germline ends. This CDR3 is CASSREEPHNEKLFF. DNA of the CDR3: TGCGCCAGCAGTCGAGAGGAGCCGCATAATGAAAAACTGTTTTTT.

The chain combines TRBV19 with TRBJ2-2; D perhaps matches TRBD1 (5 bases). This CDR3 spans 15 amino acids. Germline CDR1 LNHDA, CDR2 SQIVND (reference sequence). The V end was cut by 3 bases, the J end by 1 base, with 9 bases between. The CDR3 DNA reads as TGTGCCAGTAGTATCTTCCAGGGGAACACCGGGGAGCTGTTTTTT. Amino acids: CASSIFQGNTGELFF. Together with reference TRBV19 and TRBJ2-2, the CDR3 gives the full variable domain: DGGITQSPKYLFRKEGQNVTLSCEQNLNHDAMYWYRQDPGQGLRLIYYSQIVNDFQKGDIAEGYSVSREKKESFPLTVTSAQKNPTAFYLCASSIFQGNTGELFFGEGSRLTVL.

This clonotype was recorded many times. The chain combines TRBV7-2 with TRBJ2-3; 11 bases agree with TRBD2. The junction had 6 bases not matched to a gene; V was cut back by 5 bases and J by 2 bases. This CDR3 has 16 amino acids. Per germline, CDR1 SGHTA and CDR2 FQGNSA. The CDR3, as DNA: TGTGCCAGCAGCCCGGGGACTAGCGGTTTCACAGATACGCAGTATTTT. Translating it yields CASSPGTSGFTDTQYF.

V and J are TRBV9 and TRBJ2-5; D not resolved. Between the trimmed V and J ends, which lost 3 bases and 0 bases, there was a span of 6 bases. Germline V gives CDR1 SGDLS, CDR2 YYNGEE. There are 13 residues in the CDR3. CDR3 residues: CASSAYHQETQYF. In DNA form, the CDR3 reads TGTGCCAGCAGCGCCTATCACCAAGAGACCCAGTACTTC.

The chain couples TRBV12-3 or TRBV12-4 to TRBJ1-5; D gene unclear. CDR3 length equals 14 residues. Trimming left V 6 bases short and J 5 bases short, with 14 bases between. CDR3 protein: CASSIPTRDQPQHF. The DNA for the CDR3 is TGTGCCAGCAGCATACCGACAAGGGATCAGCCCCAGCATTTT.

This sequence joins TRBV6-1 and TRBJ2-7; 8 bases agree with TRBD2. The CDR3 is made up of 14 amino acids. J lost 2 bases, V lost 6 bases, and 6 bases had no gene match. Germline-derived CDR1 and CDR2 are MNHNS and SASEGT. CDR3 region: CASRNLGGAYEQYV. As DNA, the CDR3 is TGTGCCAGCAGGAACCTCGGGGGGGCCTACGAGCAGTACGTC.

A few counts support this clonotype. This chain connects TRBV5-5 to TRBJ2-7, with D hard to call. The germline V and J ends were trimmed by 0 bases and 0 bases, with 10 bases remaining between them. Germline-derived CDR1 and CDR2 are SGHKS and YYEKEE (reference sequence). This CDR3 is 15 amino acids long. The CDR3 nucleotides read TGTGCCAGCAGCTTGGAGGGCTGGAGCTCCTACGAGCAGTACTTC. Translated: CASSLEGWSSYEQYF.